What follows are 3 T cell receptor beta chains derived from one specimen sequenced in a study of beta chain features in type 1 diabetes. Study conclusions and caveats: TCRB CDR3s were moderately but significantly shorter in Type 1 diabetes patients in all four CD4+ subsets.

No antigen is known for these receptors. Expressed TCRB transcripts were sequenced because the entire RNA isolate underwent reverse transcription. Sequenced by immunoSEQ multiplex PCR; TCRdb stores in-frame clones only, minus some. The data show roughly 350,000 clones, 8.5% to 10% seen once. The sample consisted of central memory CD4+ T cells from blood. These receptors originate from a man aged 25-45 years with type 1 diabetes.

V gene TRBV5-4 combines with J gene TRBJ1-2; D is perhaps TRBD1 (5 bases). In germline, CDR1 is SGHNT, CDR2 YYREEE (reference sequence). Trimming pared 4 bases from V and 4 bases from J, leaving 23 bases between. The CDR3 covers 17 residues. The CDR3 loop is CASSGGASEQRTYGYTF. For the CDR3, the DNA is TGTGCCAGCAGCGGCGGGGCGTCGGAACAGAGAACCTATGGCTACACCTTC.

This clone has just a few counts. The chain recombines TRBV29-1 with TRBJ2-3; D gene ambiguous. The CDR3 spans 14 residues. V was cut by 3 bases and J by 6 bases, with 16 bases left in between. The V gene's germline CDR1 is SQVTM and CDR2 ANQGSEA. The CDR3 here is CSVDGPLSHDTQYF. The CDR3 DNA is TGCAGCGTTGACGGCCCCCTCTCCCACGATACGCAGTATTTT.

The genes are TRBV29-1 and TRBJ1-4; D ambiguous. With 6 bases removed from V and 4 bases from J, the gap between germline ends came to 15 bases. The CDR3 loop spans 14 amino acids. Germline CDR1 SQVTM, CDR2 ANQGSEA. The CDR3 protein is CSVGRGGDNEKLFF. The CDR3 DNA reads TGCAGCGTCGGTCGGGGTGGGGATAATGAAAAACTGTTTTTT.